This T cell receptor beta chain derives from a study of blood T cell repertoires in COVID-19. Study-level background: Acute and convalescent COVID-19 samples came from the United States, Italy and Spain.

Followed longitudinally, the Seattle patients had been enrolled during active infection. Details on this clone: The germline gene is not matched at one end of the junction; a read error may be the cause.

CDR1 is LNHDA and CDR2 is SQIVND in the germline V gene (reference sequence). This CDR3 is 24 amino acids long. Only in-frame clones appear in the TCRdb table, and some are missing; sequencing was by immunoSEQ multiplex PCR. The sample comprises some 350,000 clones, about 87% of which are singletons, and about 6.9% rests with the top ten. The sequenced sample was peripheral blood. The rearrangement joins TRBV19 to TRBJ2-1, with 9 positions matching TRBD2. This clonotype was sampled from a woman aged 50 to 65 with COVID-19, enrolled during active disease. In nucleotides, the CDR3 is TGTGCCAGTTGTATAGCGGCGGGCCGGGCGGGAGGGCCTTTTGTCGAGATCTCCTACAATGAGCAGTTCTTC. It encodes CASCIAAGRAGGPFVEISYNEQFF.